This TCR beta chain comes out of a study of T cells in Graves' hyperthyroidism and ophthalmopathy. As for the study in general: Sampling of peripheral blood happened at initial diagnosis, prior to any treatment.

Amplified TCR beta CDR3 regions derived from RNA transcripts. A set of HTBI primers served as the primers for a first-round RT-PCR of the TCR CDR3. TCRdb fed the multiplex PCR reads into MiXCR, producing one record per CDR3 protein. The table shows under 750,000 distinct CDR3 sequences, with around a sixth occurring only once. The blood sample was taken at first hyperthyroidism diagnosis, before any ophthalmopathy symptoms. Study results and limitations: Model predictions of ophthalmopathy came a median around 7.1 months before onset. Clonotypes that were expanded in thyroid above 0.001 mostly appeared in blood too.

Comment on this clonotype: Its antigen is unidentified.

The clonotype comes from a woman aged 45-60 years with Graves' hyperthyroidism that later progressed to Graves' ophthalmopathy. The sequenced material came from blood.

This CDR3 reads CASSLATTGGNEQFF. The DNA for the CDR3 is TGTGCCAGCAGCTTAGCGACGACAGGGGGCAATGAGCAGTTCTTC. This chain links TRBV7-2 with TRBJ2-1; 9 nucleotides agree with TRBD1. This CDR3 comprises 15 residues. J lost 6 bases, V lost 0 bases, and 3 bases had no gene match. Germline V CDR1 and CDR2: SGHTA, FQGNSA.